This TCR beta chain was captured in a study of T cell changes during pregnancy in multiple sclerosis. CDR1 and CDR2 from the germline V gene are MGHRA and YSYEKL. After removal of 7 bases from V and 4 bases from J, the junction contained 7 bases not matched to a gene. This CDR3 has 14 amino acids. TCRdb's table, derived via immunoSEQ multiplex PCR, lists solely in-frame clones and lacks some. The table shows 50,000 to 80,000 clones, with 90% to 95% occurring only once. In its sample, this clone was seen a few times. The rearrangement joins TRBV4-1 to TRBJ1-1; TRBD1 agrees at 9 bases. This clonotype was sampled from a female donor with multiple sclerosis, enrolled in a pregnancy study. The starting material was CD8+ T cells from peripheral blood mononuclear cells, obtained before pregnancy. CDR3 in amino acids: CASTNKQGATEAFF. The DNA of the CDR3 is TGCGCCAGCACCAATAAACAGGGGGCCACTGAAGCTTTCTTT.